A single sample is the source of the 21 T cell receptor beta chains below, sequenced in a study of CXCR3-negative and CXCR3-positive naive CD8 T cells. With UMI labels, 5' RACE was used to prepare the TRB cDNA libraries. For each CDR3 protein, TCRdb gives one entry from its re-call of the 5' RACE reads, without DNA. The table counts around 8,000 distinct CDR3 sequences; about 2% lies in the top ten. The sample consisted of naive CXCR3- CD8+ T cells from blood. Noted subset: CD45RO-CCR7+CD27+CD95- naive CD8+ T cells lacking CXCR3 (TNR3-). The source of these receptors is a human donor in good health. Some clones in this sample may be carry-over from other donors' samples.

This chain uses TRBV7-9 with TRBJ2-7; checking the TCRdb D call of TRBD1 is not possible without DNA. Germline CDR1 and CDR2: SEHNR and FQNEAQ (reference sequence). This CDR3 is built from 14 residues. The CDR3 protein is CASSSPDRNPEQYF.

This chain connects TRBV19 to TRBJ2-3. CDR3 length: 15 amino acids. Germline V lookup: CDR1 LNHDA, CDR2 SQIVND (reference sequence). CDR3 sequence reads: CASSIVLGYADTQYF.

The chain carries TRBV29-1 and TRBJ2-1. Looked up from germline, CDR1 is SQVTM and CDR2 is ANQGSEA. CDR3 size: 11 residues. The CDR3 reads CSEVDVNEQFF.

This chain joins TRBV29-1 and TRBJ1-1. Looked up from germline, CDR1 is SQVTM and CDR2 is ANQGSEA. This CDR3 is built from 11 residues. CDR3 loop: CSVEDPTEAFF.

Its frequency marks this clonotype as medium-sized (0.01 to 0.1%). J is TRBJ2-1 and V is TRBV27; TCRdb's assignment of TRBD2 cannot be checked, as there is no DNA. From germline, CDR1 is MNHEY and CDR2 SMNVEV (reference sequence). The CDR3 has 15 amino acids. This CDR3 reads CASSLAGLAGYEQFF.

This chain links TRBV5-5 with TRBJ2-7. The CDR3 has 11 residues. Germline V gene data show CDR1 as SGHKS and CDR2 as YYEKEE (reference sequence). The CDR3: CASSLSNYRYF.

This clonotype is identified as medium-sized (0.01 to 0.1%) from frequency. The chain couples TRBV4-2 to TRBJ2-1; with no DNA, the TCRdb D assignment of TRBD2 cannot be verified. This CDR3 is built from 17 residues. Germline assignment: CDR1 LGHNA and CDR2 YNFKEQ. This CDR3 is CASSQPGTSGTYNEQFF.

Measured by frequency, this clonotype is medium-sized (0.01 to 0.1%). The chain links TRBV12-5 to TRBJ2-7. Germline V gene lookup returns CDR1 LGHNT and CDR2 FRNRAP. This CDR3 contains 11 residues. This chain's CDR3 is CASSSTYEQYF.

This clonotype is identified as medium-sized from frequency. The chain links TRBV28 to TRBJ1-4. The CDR3 length is 14 residues. In germline, CDR1 is MDHEN, CDR2 SYDVKM. CDR3 in amino acids: CASSFSRENEKLFF.

This clonotype is identified as medium-sized from frequency. This chain's CDR3 is CASSLKREINEQFF. The rearrangement joins TRBV5-5 to TRBJ2-1; without DNA, the TCRdb call of TRBD2 cannot be checked. The germline CDR1 and CDR2 sequences are SGHKS and YYEKEE (reference sequence). This CDR3 is built from 14 residues.

V is TRBV5-1 and J is TRBJ2-1. The CDR3 contains 14 residues. CDR1 and CDR2 from the germline V gene are SGHRS and YFSETQ. The CDR3 spells CASSFRTSYNEQFF.

According to its frequency, this clonotype is medium-sized. V gene TRBV28 combines with J gene TRBJ1-1; lacking DNA, the TRBD1 call made by TCRdb goes unchecked. The CDR3 consists of 14 residues. Germline CDR1 reads MDHEN; CDR2 reads SYDVKM. The CDR3 here is CASSFGQLNTEAFF.

This rearrangement joins TRBV3-1 to TRBJ2-6; TCRdb gives TRBD1 as the D gene, but with no DNA this cannot be confirmed. CDR3 length: 16 residues. Germline values: CDR1 LGHDT, CDR2 YNNKEL (reference sequence). The CDR3 loop reads CASSDGAGWLANVLTF.

This clonotype is identified as medium-sized from frequency. The CDR3 loop reads CSVLGQGSRGYTF. The V gene is TRBV29-1, the J gene TRBJ1-2; TCRdb returns TRBD1, unconfirmable since there is no DNA. The CDR3 is 13 amino acids. CDR1 is SQVTM, CDR2 ANQGSEA, per germline.

By frequency, this clonotype is medium-sized. The J gene is TRBJ1-1, the V gene TRBV29-1. This CDR3 is built from 13 residues. The germline V gene encodes CDR1 SQVTM and CDR2 ANQGSEA. Here the CDR3 reads CSVEDGRNTEAFF.

The chain recombines TRBV14 with TRBJ2-7. Germline V gives CDR1 SGHDN, CDR2 FVKESK. This CDR3 contains 11 residues. The CDR3 loop is CASSQGYEQYF.

By frequency, this clonotype is medium-sized. This chain links TRBV29-1 with TRBJ2-5; the TCRdb call, TRBD2, lacks DNA for checking. The CDR3 extends over 13 amino acids. Germline CDR1 reads SQVTM; CDR2 reads ANQGSEA. CDR3 region: CSALLADQETQYF.

This clonotype is labeled medium-sized based on frequency. The rearrangement uses TRBV18 and TRBJ1-1. CDR1 and CDR2 from the germline V gene are KGHSH and LQKENI. The CDR3 loop spans 15 amino acids. This CDR3 reads CASSPPGIRGTEAFF.

The genes are TRBV7-2 and TRBJ2-2; checking the TCRdb D call of TRBD1 is not possible without DNA. The germline V gene encodes CDR1 SGHTA and CDR2 FQGNSA. This CDR3 is built from 14 residues. The CDR3: CASQRGPYTGELFF.

Frequency places this clonotype as medium-sized. The rearrangement joins TRBV7-2 to TRBJ1-4; the D call of TRBD1 rests on TCRdb alone, since no DNA is present to check it. This CDR3 spans 15 amino acids. Germline CDR1 is SGHTA and CDR2 is FQGNSA. The chain's CDR3 is CASSLVAGAYEKLFF.

The rearrangement joins TRBV29-1 to TRBJ2-7. CDR1 SQVTM and CDR2 ANQGSEA come from the germline V gene. The CDR3 is 14 residues long. CDR3 loop: CSVAGRTSSYEQYF.